This T cell receptor (beta chain) was recovered during a study of cytomegalovirus exposure and HLA in healthy donors. Primers: 60 Vbeta forward and 13 Jbeta reverse. Assay: immunoSEQ multiplex PCR; the TCRdb copy retains only in-frame clones and omits some. The table includes about 130,000 clones, 75% to 80% detected once. For this clone: Its antigen is not identified.

Points from the study as a whole: The classifier reportedly diagnosed cytomegalovirus status with high specificity and sensitivity. Rare TCR sequences predominated, though certain public TCRs were found in many donors. In vitro checks showed that three CMV-associated chains really do target CMV antigens. The majority of CMV-associated TCR beta chains were reported as apparently HLA-restricted in a later analysis.

V was clipped by 6 bases and J by 1 base; unmatched bases: 2. The CDR3 is 14 amino acids. Germline assignment: CDR1 LNHDA and CDR2 SQIVND (reference sequence). This receptor was obtained from a man aged 25 to 40 in good health and CMV-seronegative. The chain is built from TRBV19 and TRBJ2-2; the match to TRBD1 covers 7 bases. Sequenced: PBMCs. CDR3 residues: CASRGGWNTGELFF. The CDR3 bases are TGTGCCAGTAGAGGGGGCTGGAACACCGGGGAGCTGTTTTTT.